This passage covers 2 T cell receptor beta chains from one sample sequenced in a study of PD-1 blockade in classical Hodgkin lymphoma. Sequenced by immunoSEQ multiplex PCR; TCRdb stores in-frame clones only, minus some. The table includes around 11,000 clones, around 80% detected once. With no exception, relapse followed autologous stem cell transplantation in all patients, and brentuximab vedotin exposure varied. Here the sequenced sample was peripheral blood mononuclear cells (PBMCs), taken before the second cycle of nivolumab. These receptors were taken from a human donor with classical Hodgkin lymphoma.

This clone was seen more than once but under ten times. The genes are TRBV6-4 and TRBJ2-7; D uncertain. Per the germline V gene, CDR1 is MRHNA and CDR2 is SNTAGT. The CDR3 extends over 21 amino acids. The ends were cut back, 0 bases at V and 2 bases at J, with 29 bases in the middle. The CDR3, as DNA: TGTGCCAGCAGTGACTCCCAATTTAGGAGAGAAATCGGGCCCGCACCCTACGAGCAGTACTTC. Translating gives CASSDSQFRREIGPAPYEQYF.

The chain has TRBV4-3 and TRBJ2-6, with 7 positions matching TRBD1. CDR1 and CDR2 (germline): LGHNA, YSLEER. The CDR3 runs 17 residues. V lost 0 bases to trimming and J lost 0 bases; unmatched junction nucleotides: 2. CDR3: CASSQDPGGSGANVLTF. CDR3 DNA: TGCGCCAGCAGCCAAGATCCAGGGGGCTCTGGGGCCAACGTCCTGACTTTC.